The sequence of this TCR beta chain was determined in a study of pediatric ulcerative colitis. Overall study results and limits: Substantially fewer templates came from a couple of patients' blood samples. Compared with controls, ulcerative colitis showed greater blood-rectum clone sharing. Clonal expansions reduced rectal repertoire diversity in acute severe colitis.

Concerning this clone itself: Its antigen is not identified.

There are 16 residues in the CDR3. Germline CDR1 is MNHEY and CDR2 is SMNVEV (reference sequence). Between the trimmed V and J ends, which lost 6 bases and 0 bases, there was a span of 12 bases. The assay was immunoSEQ multiplex PCR, and TCRdb's table has in-frame clones only and misses some. The sample includes about 60,000 clones, over 70% of them seen just once. The rearrangement uses TRBV27 and TRBJ1-6; D remains unclear. The source is a boy between 10 and 17 years old who was a control in a study of pediatric ulcerative colitis. Sequencing was performed on blood. The CDR3 loop is CASSAAGSSYNSPLHF. Here the CDR3 DNA reads TGTGCCAGCAGCGCCGCGGGAAGCTCCTATAATTCACCCCTCCACTTT.